Shown below are 28 T cell receptor beta chains from a single sample sequenced in a study of blood T cells in healthy people across ages. For the second PCR, which ran for roughly 7 to 11 cycles, a sample-barcoded 5' primer and a J-beta primer mix were used. Using its own MiXCR run on the 5' RACE reads, TCRdb lists one record per CDR3 protein. The sample records over 1,500,000 distinct CDR3 sequences, about two fifths being singletons. The sample consisted of blood. Every receptor here comes from a human donor in good health.

This clonotype was detected only a few times. The genes are TRBV11-2 and TRBJ1-4; D possibly corresponds to TRBD1 (5 bases). V shed 5 bases and J shed 8 bases, with 18 bases lying between them. The CDR3 consists of 15 residues. Germline V lookup: CDR1 SGHAT, CDR2 FQNNGV. CDR3 protein: CASSHTTGSSEKLFF. For the CDR3, the DNA is TGTGCCAGCAGCCACACAACAGGTTCGAGCGAAAAACTGTTTTTT.

The table lists this clonotype with a few counts. V is TRBV9 and J is TRBJ1-2; 7 bases are shared with TRBD1. The CDR3 extends over 13 amino acids. V lost 4 bases to trimming and J lost 5 bases; unmatched junction nucleotides: 5. Germline-derived CDR1 and CDR2 are SGDLS and YYNGEE. CDR3: CASSQGQMYGYTF. Here the CDR3 DNA reads TGTGCCAGCAGCCAGGGACAGATGTATGGCTACACCTTC.

To note about this clonotype: One end of the junction varies from germline; a read error may be responsible. CDR3 amino acids: CASSLRGEYEQYF. The CDR3 DNA is TGTGCCAGCAGTCTGAGAGGGGAATACGAGCAGTACTTC. The V gene is TRBV5-1, the J gene TRBJ2-7; D assignment may be TRBD1 or TRBD2 (5 bases each). The CDR3 spans 13 residues. The germline CDR1 and CDR2 sequences are SGHRS and YFSETQ.

CDR3 in amino acids: CASSERTSGAETQYF. The CDR3 nucleotides are TGCGCCAGCAGCGAAAGGACTAGCGGGGCAGAGACCCAGTACTTC. V and J are TRBV5-1 and TRBJ2-5, with 12 bases lining up with TRBD2. The junction had 5 bases not matched to a gene; V was cut back by 4 bases and J by 4 bases. The CDR3 has 15 residues. Germline-derived CDR1 and CDR2 are SGHRS and YFSETQ.

In this sample, this clonotype turned up a few times. The V call is TRBV4-1, the J call TRBJ1-2, with D unclear. V dropped 1 base and J dropped 2 bases, with 14 bases sitting between them. Germline loops: CDR1 MGHRA, CDR2 YSYEKL. CDR3 length: 16 residues. The CDR3 reads CASSQASPRGNYGYTF. CDR3 in DNA: TGCGCCAGCAGCCAAGCGTCACCCAGAGGGAACTATGGCTACACCTTC.

This chain uses TRBV2 with TRBJ2-2; no reliable D call. CDR3 length: 16 residues. V dropped 3 bases and J dropped 5 bases, with 16 bases sitting between them. CDR1 and CDR2 (germline): SNHLY, FYNNEI. The CDR3 coding sequence is TGTGCCAGCAGTGATCGTCTAGTGGGGATTACCGGGGAGCTGTTTTTT. Its protein product is CASSDRLVGITGELFF.

This clonotype was counted a few times. The chain joins TRBV7-9 to TRBJ2-3; 8 nucleotides match TRBD2. This CDR3 has 15 amino acids. Germline assignment: CDR1 SEHNR and CDR2 FQNEAQ (reference sequence). The J segment lost 0 bases and the V segment lost 5 bases, leaving 4 bases of the junction unmatched. CDR3 residues: CASSNSGASTDTQYF. The CDR3 DNA reads as TGTGCCAGCAGCAATAGCGGGGCCAGCACAGATACGCAGTATTTT.

This clonotype has more than one count but fewer than ten. The chain carries TRBV28 and TRBJ2-3; D unclear. Germline V lookup: CDR1 MDHEN, CDR2 SYDVKM. The CDR3 is 17 amino acids. Trimming removed 4 bases at V and 0 bases at J, with 17 bases between. The CDR3 sequence is CASSSHIIKTSTDTQYF. The CDR3 DNA is TGTGCCAGCAGTTCCCATATTATAAAAACTAGCACAGATACGCAGTATTTT.

The rearrangement joins TRBV6-5 to TRBJ1-1, with a tentative D call TRBD1 (5 bases). V lost 2 bases to trimming and J lost 7 bases, with 11 bases between them. CDR1 and CDR2 (germline): MNHEY, SVGAGI. This CDR3 is 13 amino acids long. The CDR3 nucleotides read TGTGCCAGCAGTTACGGCAGGGCCGGTGAAGCTTTCTTT. Translated, it gives CASSYGRAGEAFF.

In this sample, this clonotype turned up a few times. The J gene is TRBJ2-5, the V gene TRBV11-1, with D unresolved. Germline loops: CDR1 SGHAT, CDR2 FQDESV (reference sequence). The ends were cut back, 2 bases at V and 1 base at J, with 14 bases in the middle. The CDR3 runs 16 residues. The CDR3 loop is CASSLNVARSQETQYF. Here the CDR3 DNA reads TGTGCCAGCAGCTTAAATGTAGCTCGGTCCCAAGAGACCCAGTACTTC.

The V and J genes are TRBV4-1 and TRBJ2-3, with D tentatively TRBD1 or TRBD2 (5 bases each). Germline assignment: CDR1 MGHRA and CDR2 YSYEKL. The CDR3 covers 19 residues. V lost 3 bases to trimming and J lost 2 bases, with 24 bases between them. CDR3 amino acids: CASSHSRVGDGVNTDTQYF. The CDR3 coding sequence is TGCGCCAGCAGCCATTCCCGGGTGGGGGACGGCGTTAACACAGATACGCAGTATTTT.

The genes are TRBV4-1 and TRBJ1-5; D is unresolved. This CDR3 is 12 amino acids long. Between the trimmed V and J ends, which lost 3 bases and 4 bases, there was a span of 4 bases. Germline lookup yields CDR1 MGHRA and CDR2 YSYEKL. This CDR3 is CASSHANQPQHF. CDR3 coding DNA: TGCGCCAGCAGCCATGCAAATCAGCCCCAGCATTTT.

J is TRBJ2-7 and V is TRBV29-1; D might be TRBD2 (5 bases). The CDR3 extends over 13 amino acids. V was cut by 4 bases and J by 2 bases, with 12 bases left in between. The V gene's germline CDR1 is SQVTM and CDR2 ANQGSEA. DNA for the CDR3: TGCAGCGTTGCGGGAATCCGGCCCTACGAGCAGTACTTC. It codes for CSVAGIRPYEQYF.

The chain couples TRBV14 to TRBJ2-7; no reliable D call. The CDR3 is made up of 16 amino acids. V gave up 1 base and J gave up 7 bases, with 20 bases separating them. Per germline, CDR1 SGHDN and CDR2 FVKESK. In DNA form, the CDR3 reads TGTGCCAGCAGCCAAGCCCCGAGCACCCTTTGGGGTGAGCAGTACTTC. Encoded protein: CASSQAPSTLWGEQYF.

This clonotype was observed many times. The chain carries TRBV28 and TRBJ2-7; TRBD1 is a possible D gene (5 bases). Germline CDR1 is MDHEN and CDR2 is SYDVKM. V was cut by 6 bases and J by 4 bases, with 10 bases left in between. The CDR3 is made up of 12 amino acids. CDR3 DNA: TGTGCCAGCAGCCTGACAGAATACGAGCAGTACTTC. Encoded protein: CASSLTEYEQYF.

Notes on this clonotype: One junction end disagrees with the germline gene, perhaps due to a read error. The chain uses TRBV6-6 and TRBJ1-5, with a possible D match to TRBD1 (5 bases). The CDR3 has 15 amino acids. Germline assignment: CDR1 MNHNY and CDR2 SVGAGI (reference sequence). CDR3 sequence: CASSYGAWGNRPQHF. The CDR3 DNA is TGTGCCAGCAGTTACGGCGCCTGGGGCAATCGGCCCCAGCATTTT.

This clonotype has more than one count but fewer than ten. This chain joins TRBV7-2 and TRBJ2-3; D is undetermined. The CDR3 contains 12 residues. The germline V and J ends were trimmed by 5 bases and 6 bases, with 9 bases remaining between them. The germline V gene encodes CDR1 SGHTA and CDR2 FQGNSA. The DNA for the CDR3 is TGTGCCAGCAGCAACTTTCGCGATACGCAGTATTTT. It encodes CASSNFRDTQYF.

This clonotype appeared a few times. This chain uses TRBV4-2 with TRBJ1-3, with 9 bases fitting TRBD1. Trimming at V came to 1 base and at J to 13 bases, leaving 8 bases not matched to a gene. Per germline, CDR1 LGHNA and CDR2 YNFKEQ. The CDR3 is 14 residues long. The CDR3 DNA is TGTGCCAGCAGCCAAGGGACAGGGGAACGCCAAATATATTTT. It encodes CASSQGTGERQIYF.

The J gene is TRBJ2-5, the V gene TRBV20-1; 7 bases align to TRBD1. This CDR3 spans 13 amino acids. In germline, CDR1 is DFQATT, CDR2 SNEGSKA (reference sequence). V trimming: 0 bases; J trimming: 4 bases; junction bases outside the gene matches: 2. The CDR3 is CSARDTGVETQYF. As DNA, the CDR3 is TGCAGTGCTAGAGATACAGGGGTAGAGACCCAGTACTTC.

This clonotype was recorded a few times. This chain links TRBV5-1 with TRBJ2-1; no reliable D call. V was trimmed by 2 bases and J by 2 bases, leaving 8 bases between them. Germline-derived CDR1 and CDR2 are SGHRS and YFSETQ. This CDR3 spans 14 amino acids. Here the CDR3 DNA reads TGCGCCAGCAGCTTACTACCAGCCTACAATGAGCAGTTCTTC. Its translation is CASSLLPAYNEQFF.

This clonotype appeared a few times. The rearrangement uses TRBV27 and TRBJ1-4, with 8 bases fitting TRBD1. There are 18 residues in the CDR3. From germline, CDR1 is MNHEY and CDR2 SMNVEV (reference sequence). Trimming cost V 2 bases and J 4 bases; bases outside gene matches: 12. The CDR3 nucleotides are TGTGCCAGCAGTTTACTAACCGGGACAGGACCCCGTAATGAAAAACTGTTTTTT. The encoded protein is CASSLLTGTGPRNEKLFF.

This clonotype was counted only a few times. J is TRBJ2-7 and V is TRBV20-1; D is undetermined. The V and J ends lost 0 bases and 2 bases respectively, with 14 bases between them. CDR3 length: 15 amino acids. The germline gives CDR1 DFQATT, CDR2 SNEGSKA (reference sequence). This CDR3 is CSAREVHNPTYEQYF. The CDR3, as DNA: TGCAGTGCTAGAGAAGTCCATAACCCTACCTACGAGCAGTACTTC.

The rearrangement joins TRBV7-9 to TRBJ1-1; D remains unclear. V was shortened by 0 bases and J by 9 bases, with 17 bases between the two germline ends. CDR3 length: 15 residues. The V gene's germline CDR1 is SEHNR and CDR2 FQNEAQ (reference sequence). The CDR3 DNA follows: TGTGCCAGCAGCTTAGCGTTGGGTATAGGGTCAAAAGCTTTCTTT. Translation gives CASSLALGIGSKAFF.

With respect to this clonotype: One end of the junction varies from germline; a read error may be responsible. This chain joins TRBV5-6 and TRBJ2-6; D ambiguous. This CDR3 comprises 16 residues. Germline loops: CDR1 SGHDT, CDR2 YYEEEE. Written as DNA, the CDR3 is TGTGCCAGCAACTTGGAATCAGGCTCTGGGGCCAACGTCCTGACTTTC. This codes for CASNLESGSGANVLTF.

This clonotype turned up a few times. In nucleotides, the CDR3 is TGCGCCAGCAGCCAAGGTACCCCGTCGGGACACCAGAACACTGAAGCTTTCTTT. Translated: CASSQGTPSGHQNTEAFF. The chain joins TRBV4-1 to TRBJ1-1; D possibly corresponds to TRBD1 (6 bases). Germline-derived CDR1 and CDR2 are MGHRA and YSYEKL. Trimming took 1 base from V and 1 from J, leaving 19 bases between them. The CDR3 spans 18 residues.

This clonotype occurred a few times. This chain connects TRBV27 to TRBJ2-7; D is perhaps TRBD1 or TRBD2 (5 bases each). This CDR3 has 14 amino acids. Trimming cost V 4 bases and J 2 bases, with 12 bases left between them. Germline assignment: CDR1 MNHEY and CDR2 SMNVEV (reference sequence). CDR3 DNA: TGTGCCAGCAGTTCATGGGACGGAACCTACGAGCAGTACTTC. The encoded protein is CASSSWDGTYEQYF.

This chain uses TRBV14 with TRBJ1-5; D is uncertain. CDR3 length equals 12 residues. Germline CDR1 is SGHDN and CDR2 is FVKESK. V lost 4 bases, J lost 5 bases, and 6 bases lay in between. CDR3 bases: TGTGCCAGCAGCCTGCCCCATCAGCCCCAGCATTTT. Protein sequence: CASSLPHQPQHF. Filled out from reference TRBV14 and TRBJ1-5, the complete variable domain reads EAGVTQFPSHSVIEKGQTVTLRCDPISGHDNLYWYRRVMGKEIKFLLHFVKESKQDESGMPNNRFLAERTGGTYSTLKVQPAELEDSGVYFCASSLPHQPQHFGDGTRLSIL.

The chain has TRBV29-1 and TRBJ2-6; weak D call: TRBD2 (5 bases). Germline loops: CDR1 SQVTM, CDR2 ANQGSEA. Trimming pared 5 bases from V and 0 bases from J, leaving 8 bases between. The length of the CDR3 is 14 residues. CDR3 loop: CSVYGSSGANVLTF. Written as DNA, the CDR3 is TGCAGCGTTTATGGGAGCTCTGGGGCCAACGTCCTGACTTTC.